Following are 8 T cell receptor beta chains from one sample sequenced in a study of lymphopenia after photon versus proton radiotherapy. Libraries were prepared by immunoSEQ multiplex PCR; TCRdb keeps only in-frame clonotypes and omits some of them. In the table there are some 44,000 clones, around 83% of which are singletons. This material consisted of peripheral blood, taken from a patient treated with proton-based radiotherapy. These receptors came from a woman in her 70s with pancreatic cancer.

This clone was seen just once. This rearrangement joins TRBV7-3 to TRBJ2-1, with 7 bases identical to TRBD2. Looked up from germline, CDR1 is SGHTA and CDR2 is FQGTGA. The CDR3 extends over 14 amino acids. V was pared by 5 bases and J by 7 bases, with 8 bases of the junction left unmatched. CDR3 loop: CASSVLAQNNEQFF. In nucleotides, the CDR3 is TGTGCCAGCAGCGTACTAGCGCAAAATAATGAGCAGTTCTTC.

The V gene is TRBV10-3, the J gene TRBJ1-5; D gene uncertain. From germline, CDR1 is ENHRY and CDR2 SYGVKD. V was cut by 3 bases and J by 2 bases, with 8 bases left in between. This CDR3 has 14 residues. This chain's CDR3 is CAISDSLGNQPQHF. The CDR3 region has the DNA TGTGCCATCAGTGATTCTTTGGGCAATCAGCCCCAGCATTTT.

For the CDR3, the DNA is TGTGCCAGCAGCCCTACCGAGGGTAGCGGGGCTAATGAGCAGTTCTTC. Its protein product is CASSPTEGSGANEQFF. This chain links TRBV9 with TRBJ2-1; 8 positions agree with TRBD2. The CDR3 extends over 16 amino acids. In germline, CDR1 is SGDLS, CDR2 YYNGEE. V gave up 4 bases and J gave up 7 bases; unmatched junction bases: 13.

The chain employs TRBV7-3 and TRBJ2-1; 8 bases align to TRBD2. The ends lost 5 bases at V and 5 bases at J; junction bases unmatched: 17. CDR1 is SGHTA and CDR2 is FQGTGA in the germline V gene. The CDR3 spans 18 residues. The CDR3 protein is CASSPRDNSGEGDNEQFF. As DNA, the CDR3 is TGTGCCAGCAGCCCGCGAGATAATAGCGGGGAGGGGGACAATGAGCAGTTCTTC.

The chain combines TRBV7-9 with TRBJ2-3; 8 nucleotides line up with TRBD2. Germline V gene sequence: CDR1 SEHNR, CDR2 FQNEAQ (reference sequence). Trimming cost V 0 bases and J 3 bases; bases outside gene matches: 11. CDR3 size: 18 residues. The CDR3 here is CASSLAPGASGLTDTQYF. The CDR3 DNA is TGTGCCAGCAGCTTAGCTCCTGGGGCTAGCGGGCTAACAGATACGCAGTATTTT.

The chain combines TRBV5-6 with TRBJ1-6, with D hard to call. Trimming shortened V by 2 bases and J by 7 bases, and 19 bases separated the two germline ends. The CDR3 has 17 residues. CDR1 SGHDT and CDR2 YYEEEE come from the germline V gene. The CDR3 bases are TGTGCCAGCAGCTTCGTCGTGTCCAATCCTCTAAATTCACCCCTCCACTTT. This sequence encodes CASSFVVSNPLNSPLHF.

V and J are TRBV7-2 and TRBJ1-3; no clear D. V gave up 6 bases and J gave up 0 bases, with 12 bases separating them. Germline lookup yields CDR1 SGHTA and CDR2 FQGNSA. The CDR3 extends over 15 amino acids. CDR3 sequence: CASSLDGLSGNTIYF. The CDR3 nucleotides are TGTGCCAGCAGTTTGGACGGTCTCTCTGGAAACACCATATATTTT.

CDR3 protein: CASTVDRAGSYEQYF. CDR3 DNA: TGTGCCAGCACCGTCGACAGGGCAGGATCCTACGAGCAGTACTTC. This chain uses TRBV6-5 with TRBJ2-7; TRBD1 aligns across 7 bases. CDR1 MNHEY and CDR2 SVGAGI come from the germline V gene. Germline trimming cut 7 bases from V and 1 base from J; bases unmatched to any gene: 10. The CDR3 is 15 residues long.